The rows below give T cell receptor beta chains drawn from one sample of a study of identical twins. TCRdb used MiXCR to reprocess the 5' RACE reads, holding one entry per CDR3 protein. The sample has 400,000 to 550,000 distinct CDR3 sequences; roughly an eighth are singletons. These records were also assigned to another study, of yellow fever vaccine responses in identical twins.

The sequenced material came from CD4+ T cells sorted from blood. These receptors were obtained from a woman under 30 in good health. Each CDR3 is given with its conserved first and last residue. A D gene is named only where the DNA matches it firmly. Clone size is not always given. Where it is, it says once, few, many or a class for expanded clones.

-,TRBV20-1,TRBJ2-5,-,CSARGQIETQYF,TGCAGTGCTAGAGGTCAGATAGAGACCCAGTACTTC
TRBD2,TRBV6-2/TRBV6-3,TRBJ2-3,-,CASSNRGPSRTSGRDSTDTQYF,TGTGCCAGCAGTAACAGGGGGCCCTCTAGGACTAGCGGGAGAGACAGCACAGATACGCAGTATTTT
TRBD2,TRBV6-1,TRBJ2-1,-,CASSAMISGSFYHEQFF,TGTGCCAGCAGTGCAATGATTAGCGGGAGTTTTTACCATGAGCAGTTCTTC
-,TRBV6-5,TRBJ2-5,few,CASSYGQGRGETQYF,TGTGCCAGCAGTTACGGCCAGGGCCGGGGAGAGACCCAGTACTTC
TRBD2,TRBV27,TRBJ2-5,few,CASTPSGGAGETQYF,TGTGCCAGCACTCCTAGCGGGGGGGCTGGAGAGACCCAGTACTTC
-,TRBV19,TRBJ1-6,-,CASTPRGPDSSSPLHF,TGTGCCAGTACCCCACGAGGTCCGGACAGTAGTTCACCCCTCCACTTT
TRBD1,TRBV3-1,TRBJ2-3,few,CASSHAGTGATQYF,TGTGCCAGCAGCCACGCCGGGACAGGGGCTACGCAGTATTTT
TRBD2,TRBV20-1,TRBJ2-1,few,CSARVVGRAHNEQFF,TGCAGTGCTAGAGTCGTCGGGAGGGCCCACAATGAGCAGTTCTTC
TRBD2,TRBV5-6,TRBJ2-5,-,CASSFDVSGAAQETQYF,TGTGCCAGCAGCTTCGATGTGAGCGGGGCCGCACAAGAGACCCAGTACTTC
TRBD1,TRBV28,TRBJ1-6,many,CASSPRIPGGKSSYNSPLHF,TGTGCCAGCAGCCCTCGAATCCCAGGGGGGAAAAGCTCCTATAATTCACCCCTCCACTTT
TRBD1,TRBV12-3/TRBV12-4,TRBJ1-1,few,CASSLTKTGGSAEAFF,TGTGCCAGCAGTTTAACAAAGACAGGGGGTAGCGCTGAAGCTTTCTTT
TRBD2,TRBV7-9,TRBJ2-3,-,CASSSPRSGTKTDTQYF,TGTGCCAGCAGCTCTCCCCGTAGCGGGACCAAAACAGATACGCAGTATTTT
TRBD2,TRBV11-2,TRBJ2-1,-,CASSLEGAGDYNEQFF,TGTGCCAGCAGCTTAGAGGGAGCGGGAGACTACAATGAGCAGTTCTTC
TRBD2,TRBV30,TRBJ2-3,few,CAWSVPSGSTDTQYF,TGTGCCTGGAGTGTACCTAGCGGGAGCACAGATACGCAGTATTTT
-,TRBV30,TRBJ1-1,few,CAHTGRAEAFF,TGTGCACATACGGGACGGGCTGAAGCTTTCTTT
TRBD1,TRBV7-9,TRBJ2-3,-,CASSSVTGLGTDTQYF,TGTGCCAGCAGCTCAGTGACAGGGTTGGGCACAGATACGCAGTATTTT
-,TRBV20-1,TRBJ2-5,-,CSASFLEETQYF,TGCAGTGCTAGCTTTCTGGAGGAGACCCAGTACTTC
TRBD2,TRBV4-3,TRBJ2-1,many,CASSQDWRPGGFNEQFF,TGCGCCAGCAGCCAAGATTGGCGGCCGGGGGGTTTCAATGAGCAGTTCTTC
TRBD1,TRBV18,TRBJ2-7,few,CASSPPGQVYEQYF,TGTGCCAGCTCACCACCGGGACAGGTGTACGAGCAGTACTTC
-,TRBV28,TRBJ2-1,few,CASSLFGREQFF,TGTGCCAGCAGTTTATTTGGAAGAGAGCAGTTCTTC
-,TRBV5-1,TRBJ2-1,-,CASSLQGMGANEQFF,TGCGCCAGCAGCTTGCAAGGGATGGGGGCCAATGAGCAGTTCTTC
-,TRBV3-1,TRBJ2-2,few,CASTTGPSSTGELFF,TGTGCCAGCACCACAGGGCCCTCGAGCACCGGGGAGCTGTTTTTT
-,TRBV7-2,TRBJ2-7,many,CASSFGINYEQYF,TGTGCCAGCAGCTTCGGGATTAACTACGAGCAGTACTTC
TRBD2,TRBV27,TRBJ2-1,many,CASSVTGLAGAKQFF,TGTGCCAGCAGTGTGACGGGACTAGCGGGAGCCAAGCAGTTCTTC
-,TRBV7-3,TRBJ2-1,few,CASSSAEGGGHYNEQFF,TGTGCCAGCAGCTCCGCAGAGGGGGGGGGACACTACAATGAGCAGTTCTTC
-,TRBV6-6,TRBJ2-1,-,CASSYYRDNEQFF,TGTGCCAGCAGTTACTATCGGGACAATGAGCAGTTCTTC
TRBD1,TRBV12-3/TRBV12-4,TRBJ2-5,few,CASSLRTGVGQETQYF,TGTGCCAGCAGTTTAAGGACAGGGGTCGGCCAAGAGACCCAGTACTTC
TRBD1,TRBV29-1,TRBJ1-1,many,CSARGAGQVNTEAFF,TGCAGCGCTCGTGGAGCGGGACAGGTGAACACTGAAGCTTTCTTT
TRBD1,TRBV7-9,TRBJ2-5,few,CASSPRLGQKYQETQYF,TGTGCCAGCAGCCCTAGGCTGGGACAGAAGTACCAAGAGACCCAGTACTTC
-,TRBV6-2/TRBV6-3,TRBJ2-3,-,CATSGTSTDTQYF,TGTGCCACCTCCGGGACTAGCACAGATACGCAGTATTTT
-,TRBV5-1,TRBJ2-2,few,CASSFGGSGLTGELFF,TGCGCCAGCAGCTTCGGCGGGTCAGGGCTCACCGGGGAGCTGTTTTTT
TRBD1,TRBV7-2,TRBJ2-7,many,CASSTTGTGGYEQYF,TGTGCCAGCAGCACGACCGGGACAGGGGGCTACGAGCAGTACTTC
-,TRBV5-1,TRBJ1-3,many,CASSFSGTGNTIYF,TGCGCCAGCAGCTTCTCCGGGACAGGAAACACCATATATTTT
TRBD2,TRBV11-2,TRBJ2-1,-,CASRKYGGAEQFF,TGTGCCAGCCGCAAGTACGGGGGGGCCGAGCAGTTCTTC
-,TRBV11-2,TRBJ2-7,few,CASSAWRGAFYEQYF,TGTGCCAGCAGCGCCTGGAGAGGGGCCTTCTACGAGCAGTACTTC
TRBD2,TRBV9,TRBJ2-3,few,CASSVGRGAGTDTQYF,TGTGCCAGCAGCGTAGGGCGGGGGGCCGGGACAGATACGCAGTATTTT
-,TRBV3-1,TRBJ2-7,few,CASSQGIYEQYF,TGTGCCAGCAGCCAAGGGATCTACGAGCAGTACTTC
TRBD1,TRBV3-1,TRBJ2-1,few,CASRPWTGGNEQFF,TGTGCCAGCAGACCGTGGACAGGGGGAAATGAGCAGTTCTTC
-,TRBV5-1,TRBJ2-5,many,CASKEVGGETQYF,TGCGCCAGCAAGGAGGTAGGCGGAGAGACCCAGTACTTC
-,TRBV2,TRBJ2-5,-,CASQGAGLQETQYF,TGTGCCAGCCAAGGTGCGGGGCTCCAAGAGACCCAGTACTTC
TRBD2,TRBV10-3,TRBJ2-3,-,CASSGAGADTQYF,TGTGCCTCCAGCGGGGCGGGCGCAGATACGCAGTATTTT
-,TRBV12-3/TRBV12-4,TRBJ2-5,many,CASSLWQGKETQYF,TGTGCCAGCAGTCTCTGGCAGGGGAAAGAGACCCAGTACTTC
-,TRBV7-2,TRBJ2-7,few,CASSPVWAESYEQYF,TGTGCCAGCAGCCCCGTGTGGGCGGAGTCCTACGAGCAGTACTTC
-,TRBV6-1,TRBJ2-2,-,CASSQVTGNTGELFF,TGTGCCAGCAGCCAAGTGACAGGGAACACCGGGGAGCTGTTTTTT
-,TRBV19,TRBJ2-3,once,CASSRTLYTDTQYF,TGTGCCAGTAGTCGCACGTTATACACAGATACGCAGTATTTT
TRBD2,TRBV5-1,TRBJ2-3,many,CASSPWTSGSTDTQYF,TGCGCCAGCAGCCCGTGGACTAGCGGGAGCACAGATACGCAGTATTTT
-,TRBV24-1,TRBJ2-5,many,CATSDLQGGVQETQYF,TGTGCCACCAGTGATTTGCAAGGCGGGGTACAAGAGACCCAGTACTTC
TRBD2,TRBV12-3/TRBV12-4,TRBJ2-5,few,CASSSPFGRETQYF,TGTGCCAGCAGTTCCCCCTTCGGGAGGGAGACCCAGTACTTC
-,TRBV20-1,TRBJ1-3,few,CSAKTHQAAGNTIYF,TGCAGTGCAAAAACCCACCAGGCAGCTGGAAACACCATATATTTT
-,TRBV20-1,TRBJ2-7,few,CSAPTEVSYEQYF,TGCAGTGCACCGACAGAAGTCTCCTACGAGCAGTACTTC
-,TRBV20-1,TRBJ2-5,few,CSGSSRDIPYQETQYF,TGCAGTGGATCCTCCAGGGATATACCGTACCAAGAGACCCAGTACTTC
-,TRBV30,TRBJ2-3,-,CAWAKPLSPLQSTDTQYF,TGTGCCTGGGCAAAACCCCTATCCCCACTGCAGAGCACAGATACGCAGTATTTT